This T cell receptor (beta chain) appears in the sequencing data of a study of blood T cell repertoires in COVID-19. About the study: The study drew acute and convalescent COVID-19 samples from the United States, Italy and Spain. In each case, the material was cDNA or gDNA derived from T cells, B-cell-depleted T cells, or PBMCs.

TCRdb's copy holds only in-frame clones and misses some; the assay was immunoSEQ multiplex PCR. This sample carries 75,000 to 95,000 clones, 79% of them seen once, and the ten largest clones take around 5.8%. Material for sequencing was peripheral blood. This clonotype was sampled from a woman of 80 years or more with active or convalescent COVID-19.

CDR3 sequence: CASSLVGGSYGYTF. CDR3 sequence (DNA): TGTGCCAGCAGCTTAGTTGGGGGCTCCTATGGCTACACCTTC. The chain has TRBV7-8 and TRBJ1-2; possible D gene TRBD1, 6 bases. The CDR3 is 14 residues long. V dropped 1 base and J dropped 4 bases, with 10 bases sitting between them. CDR1 is SGHVS, CDR2 FQNEAQ, per germline.